These 22 T cell receptor beta chains were sequenced from one sample in a study of CD8 T cells in ankylosing spondylitis. Study-wide results and caveats: What appeared characteristic of ankylosing spondylitis blood was a TCR beta motif of 7 or 8 highly homologous variants.

No antigen has been identified for these receptors. TCRdb re-called the 5' RACE reads through MiXCR, storing one row per CDR3 protein. The profile covers a few hundred thousand distinct CDR3 sequences, with around 17% appearing a single time and under 55% taken by the ten largest. Sequencing input: blood, either unsorted or a sorted T cell fraction (not recorded which). The receptors come from a male donor with ankylosing spondylitis.

Details on this clonotype: Given a much more abundant clone one base away, this may be a read error. The chain recombines TRBV27 with TRBJ2-1; D uncertain. CDR3 size: 11 residues. Germline-derived CDR1 and CDR2 are MNHEY and SMNVEV (reference sequence). The V and J ends lost 7 bases and 10 bases respectively, with 11 bases between them. In DNA, the CDR3 is TGTGCCAGCAATTTCGGGCTAGAGCAGTTCTTC. This encodes CASNFGLEQFF.

This chain joins TRBV19 and TRBJ1-1; TRBD1 might be the D (5 bases). Trimming took 7 bases from V and 1 from J, leaving 10 bases between them. The germline CDR1 and CDR2 sequences are LNHDA and SQIVND (reference sequence). The CDR3 extends over 13 amino acids. CDR3 DNA sequence: TGTGCCAGTATACCGGACAAGAACACTGAAGCTTTCTTT. Amino acid sequence: CASIPDKNTEAFF.

J is TRBJ2-7 and V is TRBV28; 9 nucleotides line up with TRBD1. Unmatched junction bases numbered 8, after V lost 5 bases and J lost 0 bases. Per germline, CDR1 MDHEN and CDR2 SYDVKM. This CDR3 contains 16 residues. CDR3 coding DNA: TGTGCCAGCAGTAGTTTCCGGGACAGGGACTCCTACGAGCAGTACTTC. It codes for CASSSFRDRDSYEQYF.

At least ten counts were recorded for this clonotype. The V gene is TRBV4-1, the J gene TRBJ2-4, with D possibly TRBD1 on 6 matching bases. The germline V gene encodes CDR1 MGHRA and CDR2 YSYEKL. Trimming removed 2 bases at V and 8 bases at J, with 13 bases between. The CDR3 loop spans 14 amino acids. The chain's CDR3 is CASSQSGTIDIQYF. Written as DNA, the CDR3 is TGCGCCAGCAGCCAATCCGGGACAATTGACATTCAGTACTTC.

There are a few counts of this clonotype. This CDR3 reads CASSYAGRGSGYTF. The CDR3 DNA sequence: TGTGCCAGCAGTTACGCGGGCAGGGGGTCTGGCTACACCTTC. The chain is built from TRBV6-5 and TRBJ1-2; 7 nucleotides line up with TRBD1. V lost 2 bases and J lost 7; bases outside the gene matches: 7. The germline V gene has CDR1 MNHEY and CDR2 SVGAGI. The CDR3 runs 14 residues.

This sequence joins TRBV7-9 and TRBJ2-5, with 11 bases fitting TRBD2. V was pared by 5 bases and J by 4 bases, with 12 bases of the junction left unmatched. The CDR3 extends over 17 amino acids. Germline assignment: CDR1 SEHNR and CDR2 FQNEAQ (reference sequence). The CDR3 DNA is TGTGCCAGCAGCCCCCGTACTAGCGGGAGCAGTGGAGAGACCCAGTACTTC. Translation gives CASSPRTSGSSGETQYF.

The rearrangement joins TRBV12-3 or TRBV12-4 to TRBJ2-5, with D possibly called TRBD1 or TRBD2 (5 bases each). The length of the CDR3 is 13 residues. V shed 11 bases and J shed 3 bases, with 16 bases lying between them. For the CDR3, the DNA is TGTGCCTCCGCCGGTAGAGGGGAAGAGACCCAGTACTTC. Translating gives CASAGRGEETQYF.

The CDR3 sequence is CASSSQGWDEQYF. The CDR3 DNA reads as TGTGCCAGCAGCTCACAGGGATGGGACGAGCAGTACTTC. The chain carries TRBV7-6 and TRBJ2-7; tentative D call: TRBD1 (6 bases). Germline V gene lookup returns CDR1 SGHVS and CDR2 FNYEAQ. With 4 bases removed from V and 5 bases from J, the gap between germline ends came to 12 bases. This CDR3 contains 13 residues.

This clonotype has more than one count but fewer than ten. This rearrangement joins TRBV4-1 to TRBJ2-6; the D is unclear. CDR3 length: 13 amino acids. The V and J ends lost 6 bases and 1 base respectively, with 4 bases between them. Germline V CDR1 and CDR2: MGHRA, YSYEKL. CDR3 residues: CASRTSGANVLTF. The CDR3 region has the DNA TGCGCCAGCAGGACATCTGGGGCCAACGTCCTGACTTTC.

This clonotype has more than one count but fewer than ten. The chain combines TRBV15 with TRBJ1-1; weak D call: TRBD1 (5 bases). Trimming took off 1 base at V and 8 bases at J, with 14 bases between the two ends. Germline CDR1 reads LNHNV; CDR2 reads YYDKDF (reference sequence). This CDR3 is 14 amino acids long. DNA of the CDR3: TGTGCCACCAGCAGAGGGGACGGGCCCGACGAAGCTTTCTTT. As protein: CATSRGDGPDEAFF.

This chain uses TRBV9 with TRBJ2-2; D may be TRBD2 (5 bases). The CDR3 has 14 residues. CDR1 is SGDLS and CDR2 is YYNGEE in the germline V gene. Trimming took 3 bases from V and 6 from J, leaving 12 bases between them. CDR3 protein: CASSEPVGAGELFF. In nucleotides, the CDR3 is TGTGCCAGCAGCGAGCCCGTCGGGGCCGGGGAGCTGTTTTTT.

The gene calls are TRBV2 and TRBJ2-7; D is possibly TRBD2 (6 bases). Germline values: CDR1 SNHLY, CDR2 FYNNEI. The CDR3 has 16 amino acids. Trimming shortened V by 3 bases and J by 0 bases, and 15 bases separated the two germline ends. The CDR3 protein is CASSEFRAGLSYEQYF. The CDR3, as DNA: TGTGCCAGCAGTGAGTTTCGGGCGGGGCTCTCCTACGAGCAGTACTTC.

This clonotype came up a few times. The chain recombines TRBV29-1 with TRBJ1-2, with 10 bases aligning to TRBD1. The CDR3 covers 12 residues. The germline V gene encodes CDR1 SQVTM and CDR2 ANQGSEA. Unmatched junction bases numbered 8, after V lost 7 bases and J lost 9 bases. The CDR3 loop reads CSARADRGSYTF. The CDR3 coding sequence is TGCAGCGCCCGGGCGGACAGGGGGAGCTACACCTTC.

This chain links TRBV5-6 with TRBJ1-2; TRBD1 aligns across 9 bases. From germline, CDR1 is SGHDT and CDR2 YYEEEE. This CDR3 spans 14 amino acids. J was trimmed by 3 bases and V by 2 bases; bases with no gene match: 2. This CDR3 reads CASSLGQGHYGYTF. The CDR3 region has the DNA TGTGCCAGCAGCTTAGGACAGGGGCACTATGGCTACACCTTC.

The genes are TRBV7-2 and TRBJ2-1; 11 nucleotides align to TRBD2. The CDR3 loop spans 16 amino acids. Germline V gene sequence: CDR1 SGHTA, CDR2 FQGNSA. Germline trimming cut 4 bases from V and 4 bases from J; bases unmatched to any gene: 6. CDR3 in amino acids: CASSSPLAGVYNEQFF. CDR3 nucleotide sequence: TGTGCCAGCAGCTCCCCACTAGCGGGAGTATACAATGAGCAGTTCTTC. The whole variable domain, remainder taken from reference TRBV7-2 and TRBJ2-1, is GAGVSQSPSNKVTEKGKDVELRCDPISGHTALYWYRQSLGQGLEFLIYFQGNSAPDKSGLPSDRFSAERTGGSVSTLTIQRTQQEDSAVYLCASSSPLAGVYNEQFFGPGTRLTVL.

There are many counts of this clonotype. V usage is TRBV5-8 and J usage is TRBJ2-1, with a possible D match to TRBD2 (5 bases). Trimming removed 0 bases from V and 7 bases from J, with 5 bases in between. This CDR3 has 12 amino acids. Germline CDR1 reads SGHTS; CDR2 reads YDEGEE. CDR3 nucleotides: TGTGCCAGCAGCTTGGGACTAAATGAGCAGTTCTTC. Protein: CASSLGLNEQFF.

The chain recombines TRBV6-5 with TRBJ2-5; D may be TRBD1 (5 bases). CDR3 size: 13 residues. Germline assignment: CDR1 MNHEY and CDR2 SVGAGI. V dropped 6 bases and J dropped 4 bases, with 12 bases sitting between them. The CDR3 here is CASRYGALETQYF. As DNA, the CDR3 is TGTGCCAGCAGATATGGGGCGTTAGAGACCCAGTACTTC.

This clonotype has more than one count but fewer than ten. V and J are TRBV20-1 and TRBJ2-1; possibly TRBD1 or TRBD2 for D (5 bases each). The CDR3 has 16 amino acids. Germline loops: CDR1 DFQATT, CDR2 SNEGSKA (reference sequence). V was shortened by 5 bases and J by 8 bases, with 25 bases between the two germline ends. This chain's CDR3 is CSASAFGATHWDEQFF. The CDR3, as DNA: TGCAGTGCTTCCGCCTTCGGGGCCACCCATTGGGATGAGCAGTTCTTC.

This clonotype has only a few counts. J is TRBJ2-1 and V is TRBV28, with D tentatively TRBD2 (5 bases). The CDR3 length is 16 residues. Germline V CDR1 and CDR2: MDHEN, SYDVKM. V dropped 5 bases and J dropped 3 bases, with 17 bases sitting between them. The CDR3 region has the DNA TGTGCCAGCAGTCCCGCGGGCCCAACGGACTACAATGAGCAGTTCTTC. Translating it yields CASSPAGPTDYNEQFF. The complete variable domain, with remaining parts taken from reference TRBV28 and TRBJ2-1, reads DVKVTQSSRYLVKRTGEKVFLECVQDMDHENMFWYRQDPGLGLRLIYFSYDVKMKEKGDIPEGYSVSREKKERFSLILESASTNQTSMYLCASSPAGPTDYNEQFFGPGTRLTVL.

The rearrangement uses TRBV27 and TRBJ2-7, with D perhaps matching TRBD2 (7 bases). Per the germline V gene, CDR1 is MNHEY and CDR2 is SMNVEV (reference sequence). V was cut by 3 bases and J by 6 bases, with 15 bases left in between. The CDR3 length is 14 residues. This CDR3 reads CASSFREGVGEQYF. DNA of the CDR3: TGTGCCAGCAGTTTTAGGGAGGGGGTCGGCGAGCAGTACTTC.

The chain combines TRBV4-3 with TRBJ2-1; 11 bases line up with TRBD2. V trimming: 3 bases; J trimming: 8 bases; junction bases outside the gene matches: 6. CDR1 LGHNA and CDR2 YSLEER come from the germline V gene. This CDR3 contains 15 residues. The CDR3 is CASSHTSGSQYEQFF. The CDR3 DNA follows: TGCGCCAGCAGCCACACTAGCGGGAGTCAGTATGAGCAGTTCTTC.

The chain combines TRBV5-6 with TRBJ2-7; D remains ambiguous. CDR1 SGHDT and CDR2 YYEEEE come from the germline V gene. This CDR3 has 15 amino acids. The ends were cut back, 2 bases at V and 5 bases at J, with 17 bases in the middle. The CDR3 loop is CASSFDGVRVDEQYF. The CDR3 DNA reads as TGTGCCAGCAGCTTTGATGGGGTAAGGGTCGACGAGCAGTACTTC. The whole variable domain, remainder taken from reference TRBV5-6 and TRBJ2-7, is DAGVTQSPTHLIKTRGQQVTLRCSPKSGHDTVSWYQQALGQGPQFIFQYYEEEERQRGNFPDRFSGHQFPNYSSELNVNALLLGDSALYLCASSFDGVRVDEQYFGPGTRLTVT.